This T cell receptor beta chain was obtained from a study of response to subunit inactivated influenza vaccine. Study-level findings and limits: Each seasonal influenza vaccination, the authors suggested, recruits few new T cells.

This clonotype was picked up many times. What it binds is unknown. TCRdb fed the RT-PCR reads into MiXCR, producing one record per CDR3 protein. This sample has 500,000 to 550,000 distinct CDR3 sequences, with approximately 7.7% found just once. This TCR was sampled from a man aged 50 to 69 who received an inactivated influenza vaccine. The starting material was PBMCs from blood, obtained less than 25 months after vaccination.

The CDR3, as DNA: TGCAGTGCTATCCAGGGTAGTAGCAATCAGCCCCAGCATTTT. Encoded protein: CSAIQGSSNQPQHF. J is TRBJ1-5 and V is TRBV20-1, with D perhaps TRBD1 (5 bases). With 4 bases removed from V and 0 bases from J, the gap between germline ends came to 10 bases. CDR1 DFQATT and CDR2 SNEGSKA come from the germline V gene (reference sequence). This CDR3 has 14 amino acids.